These 2 T cell receptor beta chains originate from one sample sequenced in a study of OX40 agonist ivuxolimab in advanced cancers. The library was obtained by the immunoSEQ multiplex PCR assay. The immuneACCESS repertoire file appears here via TCRdb, limited to in-frame rearrangements. These files lack a portion of the clones; in checked studies, under half of the deficit traces to unresolved V genes, and the cause of the others is not known. This sample comprises 78,000 or so clones, roughly 86% of them detected only once. The ten largest account for approximately 0.7% of the sample. Sequencing was performed on CD4+ or CD8+ T cells sorted from blood, taken in a trial of the OX40 agonist ivuxolimab. These receptors came from an adult with an advanced solid tumor such as melanoma, head and neck, liver or kidney cancer.

The V gene is TRBV11-2, the J gene TRBJ2-3, with 9 positions matching TRBD2. The germline CDR1 and CDR2 sequences are SGHAT and FQNNGV. Trimming at V came to 0 bases and at J to 1 base, leaving 2 bases not matched to a gene. The CDR3 loop spans 16 amino acids. Here the CDR3 reads CASSLELAGGTDTQYF. The CDR3 DNA follows: TGTGCCAGCAGCTTAGAACTAGCGGGCGGCACAGATACGCAGTATTTT.

The chain uses TRBV19 and TRBJ1-1; D is perhaps TRBD1 (5 bases). Germline V gene lookup returns CDR1 LNHDA and CDR2 SQIVND (reference sequence). Trimming cost V 5 bases and J 3 bases, with 13 bases left between them. This CDR3 contains 14 residues. CDR3 protein: CASSDTLGDTEAFF. The CDR3 DNA sequence: TGTGCCAGTAGTGATACTTTAGGGGACACTGAAGCTTTCTTT.